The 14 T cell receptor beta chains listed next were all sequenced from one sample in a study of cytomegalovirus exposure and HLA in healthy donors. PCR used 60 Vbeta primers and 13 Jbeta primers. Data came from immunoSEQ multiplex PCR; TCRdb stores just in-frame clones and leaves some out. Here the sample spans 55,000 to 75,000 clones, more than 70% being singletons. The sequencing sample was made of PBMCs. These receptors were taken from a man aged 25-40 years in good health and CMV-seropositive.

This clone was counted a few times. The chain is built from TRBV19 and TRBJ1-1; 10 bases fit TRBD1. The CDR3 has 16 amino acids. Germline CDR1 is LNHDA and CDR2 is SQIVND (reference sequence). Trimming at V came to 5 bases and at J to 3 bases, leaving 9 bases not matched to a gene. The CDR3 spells CASSDRQGAGDTEAFF. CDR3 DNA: TGTGCCAGTAGTGACCGACAGGGGGCAGGCGACACTGAAGCTTTCTTT.

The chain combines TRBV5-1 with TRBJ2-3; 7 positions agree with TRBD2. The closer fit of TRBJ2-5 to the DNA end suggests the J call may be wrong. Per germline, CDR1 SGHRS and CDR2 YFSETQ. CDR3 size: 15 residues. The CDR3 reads CASSSPGTGGETQYF. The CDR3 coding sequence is TGCGCCAGCAGCTCCCCCGGGACGGGGGGAGAGACCCAGTACTTC.

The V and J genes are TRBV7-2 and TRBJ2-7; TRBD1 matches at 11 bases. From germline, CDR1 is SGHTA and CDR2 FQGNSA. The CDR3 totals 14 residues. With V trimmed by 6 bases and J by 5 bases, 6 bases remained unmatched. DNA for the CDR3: TGTGCCAGCAGGTGGACAGGGGGCCCCAACGAGCAGTACTTC. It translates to CASRWTGGPNEQYF.

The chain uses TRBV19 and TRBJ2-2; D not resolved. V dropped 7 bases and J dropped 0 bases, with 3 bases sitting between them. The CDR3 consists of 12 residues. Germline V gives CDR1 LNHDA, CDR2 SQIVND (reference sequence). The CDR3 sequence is CASTANTGELFF. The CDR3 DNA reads TGTGCCAGTACGGCGAACACCGGGGAGCTGTTTTTT.

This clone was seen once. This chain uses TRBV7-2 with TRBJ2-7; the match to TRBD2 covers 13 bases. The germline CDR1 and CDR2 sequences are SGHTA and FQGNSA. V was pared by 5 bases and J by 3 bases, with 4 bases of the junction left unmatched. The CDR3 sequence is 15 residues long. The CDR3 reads CASSTGLAGHYEQYF. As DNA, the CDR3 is TGTGCCAGCAGCACGGGACTAGCGGGACACTACGAGCAGTACTTC.

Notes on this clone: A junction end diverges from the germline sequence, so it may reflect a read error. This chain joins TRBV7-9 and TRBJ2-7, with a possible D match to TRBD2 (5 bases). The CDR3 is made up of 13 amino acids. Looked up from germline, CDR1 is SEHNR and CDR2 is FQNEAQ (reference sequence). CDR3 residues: CSSSLLTSYEQYF. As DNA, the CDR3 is TGTTCCAGCAGCCTCCTAACTAGCTACGAGCAGTACTTC.

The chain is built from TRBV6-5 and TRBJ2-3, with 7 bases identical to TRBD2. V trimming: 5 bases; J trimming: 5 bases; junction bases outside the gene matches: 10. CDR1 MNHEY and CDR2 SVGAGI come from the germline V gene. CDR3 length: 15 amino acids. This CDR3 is CASSLFGTIGDTQYF. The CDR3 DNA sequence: TGTGCCAGCAGTCTCTTCGGGACTATTGGAGATACGCAGTATTTT.

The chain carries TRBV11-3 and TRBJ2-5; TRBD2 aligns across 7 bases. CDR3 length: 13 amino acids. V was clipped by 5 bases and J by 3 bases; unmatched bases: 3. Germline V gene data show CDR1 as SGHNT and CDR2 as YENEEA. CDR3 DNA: TGTGCCAGCAGCATCGGGACTAAAGAGACCCAGTACTTC. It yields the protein CASSIGTKETQYF. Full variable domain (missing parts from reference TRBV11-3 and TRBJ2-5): EAGVVQSPRYKIIEKKQPVAFWCNPISGHNTLYWYLQNLGQGPELLIRYENEEAVDDSQLPKDRFSAERLKGVDSTLKIQPAELGDSAVYLCASSIGTKETQYFGPGTRLLVL.

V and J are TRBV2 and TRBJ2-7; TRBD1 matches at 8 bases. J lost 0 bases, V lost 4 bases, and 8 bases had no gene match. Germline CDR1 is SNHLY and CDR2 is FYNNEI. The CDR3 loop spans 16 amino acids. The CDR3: CASSGLSGTGSYEQYF. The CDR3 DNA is TGTGCCAGCAGTGGGCTGTCCGGGACAGGCTCCTACGAGCAGTACTTC.

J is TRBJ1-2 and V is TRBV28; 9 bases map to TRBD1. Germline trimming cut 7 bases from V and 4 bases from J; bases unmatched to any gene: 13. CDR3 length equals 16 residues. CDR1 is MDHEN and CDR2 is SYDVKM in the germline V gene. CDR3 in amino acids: CASTPLGGDRVYGYTF. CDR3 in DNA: TGTGCCAGCACCCCTCTGGGAGGGGACAGGGTCTATGGCTACACCTTC.

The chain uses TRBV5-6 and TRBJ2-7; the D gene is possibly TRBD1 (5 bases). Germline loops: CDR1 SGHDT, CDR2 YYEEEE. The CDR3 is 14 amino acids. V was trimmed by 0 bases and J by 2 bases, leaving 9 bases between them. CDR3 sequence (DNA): TGTGCCAGCAGCTTGGATCCAGGGACCTACGAGCAGTACTTC. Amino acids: CASSLDPGTYEQYF.

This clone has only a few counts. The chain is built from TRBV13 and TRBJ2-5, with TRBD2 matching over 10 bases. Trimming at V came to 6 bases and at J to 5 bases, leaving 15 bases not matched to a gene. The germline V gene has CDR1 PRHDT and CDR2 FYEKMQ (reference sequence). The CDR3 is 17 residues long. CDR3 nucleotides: TGTGCCAGCAGTCCTGGACTAGCGGCTGCCGGGGAGGAGACCCAGTACTTC. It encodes CASSPGLAAAGEETQYF.

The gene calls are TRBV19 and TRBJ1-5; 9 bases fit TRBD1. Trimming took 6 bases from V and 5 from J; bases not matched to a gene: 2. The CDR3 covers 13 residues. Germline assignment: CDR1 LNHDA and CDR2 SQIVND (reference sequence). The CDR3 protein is CASRGQGDQPQHF. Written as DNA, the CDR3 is TGTGCCAGTAGGGGACAGGGCGATCAGCCCCAGCATTTT.

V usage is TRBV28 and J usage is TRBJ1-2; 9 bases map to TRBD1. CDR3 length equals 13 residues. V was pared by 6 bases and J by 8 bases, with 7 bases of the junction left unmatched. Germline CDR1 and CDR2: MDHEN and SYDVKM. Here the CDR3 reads CASRLGQGRGYTF. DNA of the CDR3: TGTGCCAGCAGGTTGGGACAGGGAAGGGGCTACACCTTC.